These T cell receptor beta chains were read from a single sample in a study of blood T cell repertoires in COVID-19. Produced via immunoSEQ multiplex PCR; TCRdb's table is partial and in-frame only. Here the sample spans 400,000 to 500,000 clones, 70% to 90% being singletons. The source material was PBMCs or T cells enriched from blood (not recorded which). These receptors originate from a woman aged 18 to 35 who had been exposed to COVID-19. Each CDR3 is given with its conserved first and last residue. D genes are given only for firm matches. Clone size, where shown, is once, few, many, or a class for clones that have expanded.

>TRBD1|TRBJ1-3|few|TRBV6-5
CASSPRQGRGTIYF
TGTGCCAGCAGTCCTAGACAGGGGAGAGGCACCATATATTTT
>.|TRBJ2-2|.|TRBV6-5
CASTTGLNTGELFF
TGTGCCAGCACTACAGGGCTAAACACCGGGGAGCTGTTTTTT
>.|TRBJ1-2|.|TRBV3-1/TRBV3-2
CASSQDYEGYTF
TGTGCCAGCAGCCAAGACTACGAAGGCTACACCTTC
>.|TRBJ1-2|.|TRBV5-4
CASSLIILDTEGRVGYTF
TGTGCCAGCAGCTTGATCATTCTTGATACGGAGGGGCGGGTTGGCTACACCTTC
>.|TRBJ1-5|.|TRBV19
CASKSSRRENQPQHF
TGTGCCAGTAAATCCTCCAGGCGCGAAAATCAGCCCCAGCATTTT
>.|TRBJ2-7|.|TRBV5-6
CASSLPGVWGLYEQYF
TGTGCCAGCAGCTTACCTGGCGTTTGGGGCCTTTACGAGCAGTACTTC
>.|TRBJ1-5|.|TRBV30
CAWSGGLNQPQHF
TGTGCCTGGAGTGGAGGGCTCAATCAGCCCCAGCATTTT
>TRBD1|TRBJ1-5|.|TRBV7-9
CASSFGTGEAQPQHF
TGTGCCAGCAGCTTCGGGACAGGGGAAGCTCAGCCCCAGCATTTT
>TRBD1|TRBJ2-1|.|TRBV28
CASSIDRGADEQFF
TGTGCCAGCAGCATAGACAGGGGCGCCGATGAGCAGTTCTTC
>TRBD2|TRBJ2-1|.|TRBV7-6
CASSSPERGTPYNEQFF
TGTGCCAGCAGCTCCCCGGAGCGGGGCACCCCCTACAATGAGCAGTTCTTC
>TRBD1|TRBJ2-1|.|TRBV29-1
CSVTGQGSYNEQFF
TGCAGCGTGACCGGACAGGGGAGCTACAATGAGCAGTTCTTC